This TCR beta chain was found in a study of T cell changes during pregnancy in multiple sclerosis. Measured with immunoSEQ multiplex PCR; TCRdb has only the in-frame clones, and not every one. The table includes 99,000 or so clones, approximately 95% detected once. The germline V gene has CDR1 GTSNPN and CDR2 SVGIG (reference sequence). The CDR3 contains 13 residues. V was clipped by 5 bases and J by 3 bases, with 11 bases between them. The chain couples TRBV30 to TRBJ2-1, with D perhaps TRBD2 (6 bases). The source material was peripheral blood, sampled after pregnancy. This receptor was obtained from a female donor with multiple sclerosis, enrolled in a pregnancy study. The CDR3 loop reads CAWRDFDYNEQFF. The CDR3 bases are TGTGCCTGGCGGGACTTCGACTACAATGAGCAGTTCTTC.